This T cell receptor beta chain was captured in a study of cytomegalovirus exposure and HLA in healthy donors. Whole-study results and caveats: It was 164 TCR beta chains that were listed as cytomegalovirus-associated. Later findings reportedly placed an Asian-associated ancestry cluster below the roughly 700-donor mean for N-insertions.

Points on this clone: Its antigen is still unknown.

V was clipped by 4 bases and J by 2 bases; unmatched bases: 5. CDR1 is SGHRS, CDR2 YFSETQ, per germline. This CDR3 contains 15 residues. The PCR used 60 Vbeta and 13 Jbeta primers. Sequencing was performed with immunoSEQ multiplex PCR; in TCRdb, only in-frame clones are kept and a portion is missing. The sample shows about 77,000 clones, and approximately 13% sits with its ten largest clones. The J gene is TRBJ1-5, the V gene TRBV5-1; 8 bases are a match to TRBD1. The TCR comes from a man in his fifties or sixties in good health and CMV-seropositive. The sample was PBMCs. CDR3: CASSPGTGGNQPQHF. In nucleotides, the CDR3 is TGCGCCAGCAGCCCAGGGACAGGAGGCAATCAGCCCCAGCATTTT.